This TCR beta chain was captured in a study of blood T cell repertoires in COVID-19. Study details: Acute and convalescent COVID-19 samples came from the United States, Italy and Spain.

Original data processing: Nucleated cell number was recorded as an estimate derived from reference gene primer amplification. Libraries were prepared by immunoSEQ multiplex PCR; TCRdb keeps only in-frame clonotypes and omits some of them. That table furnishes V, J and clone size, whereas the DNA furnished D and trimming. This table holds some 260,000 clones, about 86% found once. The germline V gene has CDR1 PRHDT and CDR2 FYEKMQ (reference sequence). This CDR3 has 16 residues. The junction had 8 bases not matched to a gene; V was cut back by 5 bases and J by 2 bases. The receptor's source is an elderly man with acute or convalescent COVID-19. The V and J genes are TRBV13 and TRBJ2-4, with TRBD1 identical over 8 bases. Sequenced sample: peripheral blood. The DNA for the CDR3 is TGTGCCAGCAGCCCCCGGACAGGGATATCCAAAAACATTCAGTACTTC. Translating gives CASSPRTGISKNIQYF.